This T cell receptor (beta chain) was obtained from a study of identical twins. Study results and caveats: Cross-sectional statistical analysis, not tracking of the same donors, underpinned the conclusions. The models systematically underestimated how much out-of-frame TCR alpha was shared in monozygotic twins. Excess low generation probability was seen in twin-shared out-of-frame alpha sequences.

TCRdb reprocessed the 5' RACE reads via MiXCR and lists one record per CDR3 protein. The table lists 210,000 or so distinct CDR3 sequences, around 8.1% of them singletons. A note on this clonotype: What it binds is unknown.

The CDR3 contains 15 residues. The V segment lost 5 bases and the J segment 6 bases; nucleotides outside the gene matches: 10. The germline CDR1 and CDR2 sequences are SGHVS and FQNEAQ. This sample was also put to use in a study of yellow fever vaccine responses in identical twins.

Material: memory (CD45RO+) T cells sorted from blood. The chain joins TRBV7-8 to TRBJ1-5, with TRBD1 identical over 7 bases. This TCR was recovered from a woman aged 18-29 years in good health. The CDR3, as DNA: TGTGCCAGCAGCCCAGGGGGGGGGCTCCTTCAGCCCCAGCATTTT. It translates to CASSPGGGLLQPQHF.